The rows below give T cell receptor beta chains drawn from one sample of a study of T cells in Graves' hyperthyroidism and ophthalmopathy. From the multiplex PCR reads, TCRdb called clonotypes with MiXCR, one entry per CDR3 protein. The table records hundreds of thousands of distinct CDR3 sequences, roughly 13% of them present only once. Material for sequencing was blood. These receptors were obtained from a woman aged 25 to 39 with Graves' hyperthyroidism. Each CDR3 is given with its conserved first and last residue. A D gene is named only where the DNA matches it firmly. The size field is filled for only some rows; it gives once, few, many or a size class.

j_gene: TRBJ1-1; v_gene: TRBV2; abundance: many; d_gene: -; CDR3nt: TGTGCCAGCAGTGAAACACGGATGAACACTGAAGCTTTCTTT; CDR3aa: CASSETRMNTEAFF
j_gene: TRBJ2-7; v_gene: TRBV7-9; abundance: -; d_gene: -; CDR3nt: TGTGCCAGCAGCTTAGAGAGAACCTCCCTCGGCGGGGTTCCTCGGTACGAGCAGTACTTC; CDR3aa: CASSLERTSLGGVPRYEQYF
j_gene: TRBJ2-7; v_gene: TRBV28; abundance: many; d_gene: -; CDR3nt: TGTGCCAGCAGTGGCCCAAACTACGAGCAGTACTTC; CDR3aa: CASSGPNYEQYF
j_gene: TRBJ1-1; v_gene: TRBV7-2; abundance: few; d_gene: TRBD1; CDR3nt: TGTGCCAGCAGCCCCAGGGGGTCGAAGCAGAACACTGAAGCTTTCTTT; CDR3aa: CASSPRGSKQNTEAFF
j_gene: TRBJ2-5; v_gene: TRBV14; abundance: many; d_gene: -; CDR3nt: TGTGCCAGCAGCCAAGATTTCGGAAATGGGGTACAAGAGACCCAGTACTTC; CDR3aa: CASSQDFGNGVQETQYF
j_gene: TRBJ1-6; v_gene: TRBV28; abundance: many; d_gene: TRBD1; CDR3nt: TGTGCCAGCAGTTTAATACTAGGGACAGGGCATAATTCACCCCTCCACTTT; CDR3aa: CASSLILGTGHNSPLHF
j_gene: TRBJ1-5; v_gene: TRBV28; abundance: -; d_gene: -; CDR3nt: TGTGCCAGCAGCCCCCTTTGGGGGACAAATAATCAGCCCCAGCATTTT; CDR3aa: CASSPLWGTNNQPQHF
j_gene: TRBJ2-1; v_gene: TRBV7-2; abundance: many; d_gene: TRBD2; CDR3nt: TGTGCCAGCAGCCCACTATGGACTAGCGGGGACCAGTTCTTC; CDR3aa: CASSPLWTSGDQFF
j_gene: TRBJ1-5; v_gene: TRBV7-2; abundance: few; d_gene: TRBD1; CDR3nt: TGTGCCAGCAGCTCTACAGGGGGCATTCAGCCCCAGCATTTT; CDR3aa: CASSSTGGIQPQHF
j_gene: TRBJ1-5; v_gene: TRBV4-2; abundance: -; d_gene: -; CDR3nt: TGTGCCAGCAGCCAAGATTGGGGGGGAGGGGAAACCTATAGCAATCAGCCCCAGCATTTT; CDR3aa: CASSQDWGGGETYSNQPQHF
j_gene: TRBJ2-3; v_gene: TRBV6-1; abundance: -; d_gene: TRBD2; CDR3nt: TGTGCCAGCAGTGAGGGACTAGCGGGAGGGCCATTAGGAGATACGCAGTATTTT; CDR3aa: CASSEGLAGGPLGDTQYF
j_gene: TRBJ2-1; v_gene: TRBV11-2; abundance: many; d_gene: -; CDR3nt: TGTGCCAGCAGCTCCCTCCTAGCGTCGGGACCAAATGAGCAGTTCTTC; CDR3aa: CASSSLLASGPNEQFF
j_gene: TRBJ2-5; v_gene: TRBV7-2; abundance: many; d_gene: -; CDR3nt: TGTGCCAGCAGAGGGATACCGCTCTCTCCCCAGTACTTC; CDR3aa: CASRGIPLSPQYF
j_gene: TRBJ2-1; v_gene: TRBV7-8; abundance: many; d_gene: -; CDR3nt: TGTGCCAGCAGCTTGAATTGGGGGAGCAACAATGAGCAGTTCTTC; CDR3aa: CASSLNWGSNNEQFF
j_gene: TRBJ2-7; v_gene: TRBV18; abundance: -; d_gene: -; CDR3nt: TGTGCCAGCTCACCACCCGGTATCCCTAGTCAGCAGTACTTC; CDR3aa: CASSPPGIPSQQYF
j_gene: TRBJ2-7; v_gene: TRBV11-2; abundance: -; d_gene: -; CDR3nt: TGTGCCAGCAGCCACCCTTACGAGCCGTACTTC; CDR3aa: CASSHPYEPYF
j_gene: TRBJ1-2; v_gene: TRBV2; abundance: many; d_gene: TRBD1; CDR3nt: TGTGCCAGCTCGGACAGGTACTATGGCTACACCTTC; CDR3aa: CASSDRYYGYTF
j_gene: TRBJ2-7; v_gene: TRBV5-6; abundance: few; d_gene: TRBD1; CDR3nt: TGTGCCAGCAGCCACCGGGACAGGGGTTTCTACGAGCAGTACTTC; CDR3aa: CASSHRDRGFYEQYF
j_gene: TRBJ2-2; v_gene: TRBV2; abundance: many; d_gene: -; CDR3nt: TGTGCCAGCAGTGAAGTACTAGTTAACACCGGGGAGCTGTTTTTT; CDR3aa: CASSEVLVNTGELFF
j_gene: TRBJ1-1; v_gene: TRBV12-3/TRBV12-4; abundance: many; d_gene: TRBD1; CDR3nt: TGTGCCAGCAGTAAGACAGGGGAAGGCACTGAAGCTTTCTTT; CDR3aa: CASSKTGEGTEAFF
j_gene: TRBJ1-5; v_gene: TRBV28; abundance: many; d_gene: -; CDR3nt: TGTGCCAGCAGCCCTGCGGTCGGGAATCAGCCCCAGCATTTT; CDR3aa: CASSPAVGNQPQHF
j_gene: TRBJ2-7; v_gene: TRBV20-1; abundance: many; d_gene: -; CDR3nt: TGCAGTGCTAGATTAGCAACCGCGGACGAGCAGTACTTC; CDR3aa: CSARLATADEQYF
j_gene: TRBJ2-6; v_gene: TRBV29-1; abundance: many; d_gene: -; CDR3nt: TGCAGCGTTGAAGAAGACTCTGGGGCCAACGTCCTGACTTTC; CDR3aa: CSVEEDSGANVLTF